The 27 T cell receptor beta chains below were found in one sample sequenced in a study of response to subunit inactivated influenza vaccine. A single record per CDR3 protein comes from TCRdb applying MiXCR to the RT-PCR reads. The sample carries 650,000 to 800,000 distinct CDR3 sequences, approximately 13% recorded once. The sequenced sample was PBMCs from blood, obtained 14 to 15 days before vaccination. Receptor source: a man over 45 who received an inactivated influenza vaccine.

The CDR3 is CSVAAGGYYNEQFF. The CDR3 bases are TGCAGCGTTGCTGCGGGAGGCTACTACAATGAGCAGTTCTTC. The V call is TRBV29-1, the J call TRBJ2-1; 8 bases match TRBD2. Germline values: CDR1 SQVTM, CDR2 ANQGSEA. There are 14 residues in the CDR3. V was clipped by 4 bases and J by 3 bases; unmatched bases: 5.

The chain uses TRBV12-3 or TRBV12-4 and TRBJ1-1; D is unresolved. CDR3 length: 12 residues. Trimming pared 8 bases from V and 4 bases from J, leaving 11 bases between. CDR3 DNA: TGTGCCAGCGTTCAGACGGGCACTGAAGCTTTCTTT. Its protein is CASVQTGTEAFF.

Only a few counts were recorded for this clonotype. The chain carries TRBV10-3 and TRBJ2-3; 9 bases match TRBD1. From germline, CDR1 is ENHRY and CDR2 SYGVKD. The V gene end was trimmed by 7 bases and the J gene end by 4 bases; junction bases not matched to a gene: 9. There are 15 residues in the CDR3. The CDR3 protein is CAITEPGQGPDTQYF. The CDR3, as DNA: TGTGCCATCACCGAACCGGGACAGGGCCCAGATACGCAGTATTTT.

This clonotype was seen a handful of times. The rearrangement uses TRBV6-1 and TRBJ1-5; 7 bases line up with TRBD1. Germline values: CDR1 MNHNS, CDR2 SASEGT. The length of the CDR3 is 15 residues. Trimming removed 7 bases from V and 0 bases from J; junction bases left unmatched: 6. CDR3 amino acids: CASTPGQLSNQPQHF. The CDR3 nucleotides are TGTGCCAGCACTCCGGGACAGCTTAGCAATCAGCCCCAGCATTTT.

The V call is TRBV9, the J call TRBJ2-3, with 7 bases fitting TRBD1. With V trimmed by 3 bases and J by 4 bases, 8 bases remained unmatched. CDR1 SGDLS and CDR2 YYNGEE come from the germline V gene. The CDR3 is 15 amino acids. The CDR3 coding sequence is TGTGCCAGCAGCGCACCTTGGGACAGTTCAGATACGCAGTATTTT. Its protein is CASSAPWDSSDTQYF.

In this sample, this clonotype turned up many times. The CDR3 DNA reads as TGTGCCAGCAGTTGCCCTACCACACCCGACAGGGTCGGGCTCACAGATACGCAGTATTTT. Residues: CASSCPTTPDRVGLTDTQYF. The chain is built from TRBV27 and TRBJ2-3; 7 bases are shared with TRBD1. Germline V gene lookup returns CDR1 MNHEY and CDR2 SMNVEV (reference sequence). The trim removed 4 bases at V and 2 bases at J, leaving 21 bases unmatched. The CDR3 spans 20 residues.

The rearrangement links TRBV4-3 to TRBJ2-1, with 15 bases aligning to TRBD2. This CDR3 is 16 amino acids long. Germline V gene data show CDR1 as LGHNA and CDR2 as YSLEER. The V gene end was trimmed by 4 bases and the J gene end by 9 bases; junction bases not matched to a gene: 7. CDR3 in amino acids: CASSLGLAGGNGEQFF. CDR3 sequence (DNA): TGCGCCAGCAGCCTAGGACTAGCGGGAGGGAATGGTGAGCAGTTCTTC.

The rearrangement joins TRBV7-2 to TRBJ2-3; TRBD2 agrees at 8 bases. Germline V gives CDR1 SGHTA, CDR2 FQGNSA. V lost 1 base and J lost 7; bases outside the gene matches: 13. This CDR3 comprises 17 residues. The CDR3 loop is CASSLVGGGRFGNTQYF. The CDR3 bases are TGTGCCAGCAGCTTAGTGGGCGGGGGGCGGTTCGGGAATACGCAGTATTTT.

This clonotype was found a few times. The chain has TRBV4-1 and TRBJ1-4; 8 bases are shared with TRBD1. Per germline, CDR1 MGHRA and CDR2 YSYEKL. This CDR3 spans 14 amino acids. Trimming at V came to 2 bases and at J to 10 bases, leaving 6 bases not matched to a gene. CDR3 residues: CASSQLRTGPKLFF. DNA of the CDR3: TGCGCCAGCAGCCAACTCAGGACAGGGCCAAAACTGTTTTTT.

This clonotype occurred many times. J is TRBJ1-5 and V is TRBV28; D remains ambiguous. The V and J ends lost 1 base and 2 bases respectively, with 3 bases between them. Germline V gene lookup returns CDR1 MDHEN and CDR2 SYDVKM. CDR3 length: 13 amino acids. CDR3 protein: CASSLFGNQPQHF. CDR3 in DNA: TGTGCCAGCAGTTTATTTGGCAATCAGCCCCAGCATTTT.

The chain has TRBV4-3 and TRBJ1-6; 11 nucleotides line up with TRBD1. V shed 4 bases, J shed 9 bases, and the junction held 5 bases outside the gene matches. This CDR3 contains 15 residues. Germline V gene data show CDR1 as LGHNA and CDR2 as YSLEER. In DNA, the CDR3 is TGCGCCAGCAGCCCTAACGGACAGGGGGCTTCACCCCTCCACTTT. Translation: CASSPNGQGASPLHF.

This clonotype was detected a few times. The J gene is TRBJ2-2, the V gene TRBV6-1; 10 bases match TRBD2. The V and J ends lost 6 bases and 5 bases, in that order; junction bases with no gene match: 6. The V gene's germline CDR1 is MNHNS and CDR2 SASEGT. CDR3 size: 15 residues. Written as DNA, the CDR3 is TGTGCCAGCAGAGAGGGACTAGCGACTACCGGGGAGCTGTTTTTT. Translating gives CASREGLATTGELFF.

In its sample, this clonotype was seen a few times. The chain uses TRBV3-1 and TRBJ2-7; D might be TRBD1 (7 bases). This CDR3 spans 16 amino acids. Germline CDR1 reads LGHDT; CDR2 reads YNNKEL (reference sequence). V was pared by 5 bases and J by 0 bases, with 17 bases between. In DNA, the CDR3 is TGTGCCAGCAGCTCAGGGGGGATTAGCGGCTCCTACGAGCAGTACTTC. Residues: CASSSGGISGSYEQYF.

CDR3 region: CASGPGQGVDEQFF. The CDR3 DNA is TGTGCCAGCGGGCCGGGACAGGGGGTCGATGAGCAGTTCTTC. The chain carries TRBV27 and TRBJ2-1; TRBD1 aligns across 11 bases. The length of the CDR3 is 14 residues. J was trimmed by 8 bases and V by 8 bases; bases with no gene match: 8. Germline V CDR1 and CDR2: MNHEY, SMNVEV (reference sequence).

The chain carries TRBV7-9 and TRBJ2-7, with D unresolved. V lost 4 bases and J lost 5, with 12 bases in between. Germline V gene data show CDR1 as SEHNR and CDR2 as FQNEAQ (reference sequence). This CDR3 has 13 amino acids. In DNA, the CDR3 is TGTGCCAGCAGCTCCTCGCTGCGCCACGAGCAGTACTTC. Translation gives CASSSSLRHEQYF.

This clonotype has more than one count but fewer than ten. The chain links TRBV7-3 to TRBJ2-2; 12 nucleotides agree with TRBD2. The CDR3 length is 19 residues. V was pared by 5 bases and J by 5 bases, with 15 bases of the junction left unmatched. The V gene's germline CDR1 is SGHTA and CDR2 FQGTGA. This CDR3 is CASSPHRLLAGGKTGELFF. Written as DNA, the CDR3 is TGTGCCAGCAGCCCGCACCGTCTACTAGCGGGAGGCAAGACCGGGGAGCTGTTTTTT.

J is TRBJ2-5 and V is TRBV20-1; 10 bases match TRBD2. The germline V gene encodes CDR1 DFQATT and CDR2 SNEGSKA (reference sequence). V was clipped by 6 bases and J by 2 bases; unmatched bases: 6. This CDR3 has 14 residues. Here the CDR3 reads CSASGTSVQETQYF. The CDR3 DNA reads TGCAGTGCCTCCGGGACTAGCGTTCAAGAGACCCAGTACTTC.

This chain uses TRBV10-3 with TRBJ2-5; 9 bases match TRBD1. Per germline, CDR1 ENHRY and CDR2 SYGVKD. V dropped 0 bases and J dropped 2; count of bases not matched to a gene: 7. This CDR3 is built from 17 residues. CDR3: CAISESVGQGPQETQYF. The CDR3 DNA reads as TGTGCCATCAGTGAGTCGGTGGGACAGGGTCCACAAGAGACCCAGTACTTC.

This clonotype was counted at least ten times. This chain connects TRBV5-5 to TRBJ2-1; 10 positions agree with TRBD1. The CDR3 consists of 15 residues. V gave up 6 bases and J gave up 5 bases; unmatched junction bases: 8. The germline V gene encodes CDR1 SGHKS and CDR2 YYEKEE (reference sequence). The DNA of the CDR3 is TGTGCCAGCATCCCCATTGGGACAGGGGACAATGAGCAGTTCTTC. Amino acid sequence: CASIPIGTGDNEQFF.

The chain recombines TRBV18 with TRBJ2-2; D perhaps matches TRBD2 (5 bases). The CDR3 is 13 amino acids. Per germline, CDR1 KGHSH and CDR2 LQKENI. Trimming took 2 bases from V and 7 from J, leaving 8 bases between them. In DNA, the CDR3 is TGTGCCAGCTCACCAAAGGAGGTCGGGGAGCTGTTTTTT. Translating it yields CASSPKEVGELFF.

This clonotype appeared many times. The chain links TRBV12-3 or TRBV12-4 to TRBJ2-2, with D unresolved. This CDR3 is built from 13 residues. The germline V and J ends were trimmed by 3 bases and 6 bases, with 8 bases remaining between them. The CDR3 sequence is CASSLRRSGELFF. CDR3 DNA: TGTGCCAGCAGTTTGAGAAGGTCCGGGGAGCTGTTTTTT.

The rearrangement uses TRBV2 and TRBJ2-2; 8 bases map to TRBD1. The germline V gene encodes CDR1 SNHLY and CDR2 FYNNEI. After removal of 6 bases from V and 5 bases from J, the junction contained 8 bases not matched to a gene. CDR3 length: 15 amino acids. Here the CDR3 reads CASRNDRGETGELFF. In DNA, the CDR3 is TGTGCCAGCAGAAACGACAGGGGTGAGACCGGGGAGCTGTTTTTT.

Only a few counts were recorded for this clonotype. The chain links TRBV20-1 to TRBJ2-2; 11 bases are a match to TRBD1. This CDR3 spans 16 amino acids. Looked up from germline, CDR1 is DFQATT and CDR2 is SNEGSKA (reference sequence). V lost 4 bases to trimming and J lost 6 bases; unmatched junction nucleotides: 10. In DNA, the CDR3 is TGCAGTGCTACCTTAGGGACAGGGGGAGGCCCCGGGGAGCTGTTTTTT. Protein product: CSATLGTGGGPGELFF.

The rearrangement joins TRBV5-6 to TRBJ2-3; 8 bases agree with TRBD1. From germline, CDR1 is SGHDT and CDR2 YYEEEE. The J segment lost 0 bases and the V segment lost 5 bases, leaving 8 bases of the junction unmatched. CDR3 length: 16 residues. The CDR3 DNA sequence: TGTGCCAGCAGGACAGGGGCCGGAGCTAGCACAGATACGCAGTATTTT. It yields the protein CASRTGAGASTDTQYF.

The CDR3 loop is CASSLALGRRATDTQYF. CDR3 nucleotide sequence: TGTGCCAGCAGCTTAGCGCTGGGGAGGCGGGCCACAGATACGCAGTATTTT. The chain employs TRBV7-2 and TRBJ2-3; possibly TRBD2 for D (6 bases). Trimming removed 0 bases from V and 2 bases from J, with 15 bases in between. CDR1 is SGHTA and CDR2 is FQGNSA in the germline V gene. This CDR3 region has 17 residues.

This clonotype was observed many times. CDR3 DNA: TGTGCCAGCAGCTTAGACGTAAGGGAGCAGTTCTTC. It is translated as CASSLDVREQFF. V and J are TRBV7-2 and TRBJ2-1; no definite D call. V shed 1 base and J shed 10 bases, with 8 bases lying between them. This CDR3 spans 12 amino acids. The V gene's germline CDR1 is SGHTA and CDR2 FQGNSA. Based on the CDR3 plus reference TRBV7-2 and TRBJ2-1, the full variable domain is GAGVSQSPSNKVTEKGKDVELRCDPISGHTALYWYRQSLGQGLEFLIYFQGNSAPDKSGLPSDRFSAERTGGSVSTLTIQRTQQEDSAVYLCASSLDVREQFFGPGTRLTVL.

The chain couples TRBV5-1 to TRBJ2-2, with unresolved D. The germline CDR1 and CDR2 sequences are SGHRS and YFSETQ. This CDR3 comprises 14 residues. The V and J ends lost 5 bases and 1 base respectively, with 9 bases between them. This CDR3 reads CASRGDLNTGELFF. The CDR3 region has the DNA TGCGCCAGCAGGGGTGACTTGAACACCGGGGAGCTGTTTTTT.